This TCR beta chain was retrieved from a study of T-cell memory formation after mild COVID-19. CDR3 length equals 18 residues. Germline CDR1 is KGHDR and CDR2 is SFDVKD. The trim removed 4 bases at V and 0 bases at J, leaving 7 bases unmatched. TCRdb analysed the 5' RACE reads with MiXCR anew, one entry per CDR3 protein. The data show about 390,000 distinct CDR3 sequences, with roughly 21% seen just once and approximately 12% held by the top ten. The chain couples TRBV24-1 to TRBJ2-1, with 11 bases that match TRBD2. The sequenced sample was PBMCs or a T cell subset sorted from them (not recorded which). The clonotype comes from an adult woman who had mild COVID-19 (a few samples of this study predate the infection). Cell type and time point are not known. The CDR3 here is CATSDNRLAGYSYNEQFF. The DNA of the CDR3 is TGTGCCACCAGTGACAACAGACTAGCGGGGTACTCCTACAATGAGCAGTTCTTC.